The 13 T cell receptor beta chains in this list originate from one sample, sequenced in a study of cytomegalovirus exposure and HLA in healthy donors. Profiled with immunoSEQ multiplex PCR; TCRdb holds only in-frame clones, not every one. Of some 140,000 clones listed, roughly nine tenths are singletons. The sequencing input was PBMCs. These receptor sequences come from a woman between 18 and 30 years old in good health and CMV-seropositive.

This chain joins TRBV25-1 and TRBJ2-3, with 8 nucleotides matching TRBD2. Looked up from germline, CDR1 is MGHDK and CDR2 is SYGVNS. The CDR3 runs 14 residues. After removal of 7 bases from V and 2 bases from J, the junction contained 5 bases not matched to a gene. CDR3 residues: CASNLAGHTDTQYF. The CDR3 DNA sequence: TGTGCCAGCAATTTAGCGGGGCACACAGATACGCAGTATTTT.

This clone was detected only once. This rearrangement joins TRBV28 to TRBJ1-2; perhaps TRBD1 as D (5 bases). V dropped 1 base and J dropped 3 bases, with 9 bases sitting between them. Germline V lookup: CDR1 MDHEN, CDR2 SYDVKM. This CDR3 contains 14 residues. The CDR3: CASSLFSRDYGYTF. CDR3 DNA sequence: TGTGCCAGCAGTTTATTCAGCAGGGACTATGGCTACACCTTC.

The rearrangement uses TRBV5-5 and TRBJ1-1; D is unclear. The CDR3 runs 15 residues. Germline V CDR1 and CDR2: SGHKS, YYEKEE (reference sequence). Deletions cut 4 bases from V and 0 bases from J, with 13 bases between. CDR3 region: CASSPRGTMNTEAFF. The CDR3 coding sequence is TGTGCCAGCAGCCCCCGGGGAACTATGAACACTGAAGCTTTCTTT.

Written as DNA, the CDR3 is TGTGCCAGCAGCCCCATCTATGAGGGAACATACTTC. Its protein is CASSPIYEGTYF. The chain couples TRBV28 to TRBJ2-7, with D perhaps matching TRBD2 (5 bases). Germline values: CDR1 MDHEN, CDR2 SYDVKM. V was shortened by 6 bases and J by 13 bases, with 19 bases between the two germline ends. The CDR3 has 12 residues.

The chain recombines TRBV13 with TRBJ1-3; perhaps TRBD1 as D (5 bases). Per the germline V gene, CDR1 is PRHDT and CDR2 is FYEKMQ (reference sequence). This CDR3 has 15 amino acids. V shed 5 bases and J shed 4 bases, with 15 bases lying between them. CDR3 in DNA: TGTGCCAGCAGCCTACTTGCGGGGGAAGGAAACACCATATATTTT. Translation: CASSLLAGEGNTIYF.

The CDR3, as DNA: TGTGCCAGCAGCGTAGCGGGAGGACTAGCGGACCAAGAGACCCAGTACTTC. Amino acids: CASSVAGGLADQETQYF. V gene TRBV9 combines with J gene TRBJ2-5; TRBD2 agrees at 10 bases. V lost 0 bases to trimming and J lost 0 bases; unmatched junction nucleotides: 5. The CDR3 spans 17 residues. Germline values: CDR1 SGDLS, CDR2 YYNGEE.

The chain combines TRBV7-9 with TRBJ2-2; perhaps TRBD1 as D (6 bases). CDR3 size: 17 residues. Germline CDR1 SEHNR, CDR2 FQNEAQ (reference sequence). The V end lost 5 bases, the J end lost 6 bases, and 22 bases lay between the germline ends. CDR3 nucleotide sequence: TGTGCCAGCAGCGCTCCCCCAGGGGTCCTATTCGCCGGGGAGCTGTTTTTT. As protein: CASSAPPGVLFAGELFF.

J is TRBJ1-6 and V is TRBV28; 7 nucleotides agree with TRBD1. The V and J ends lost 3 bases and 4 bases, in that order; junction bases with no gene match: 3. CDR1 is MDHEN, CDR2 SYDVKM, per germline. The CDR3 has 15 amino acids. The CDR3, as DNA: TGTGCCAGCAGTTTTATGGGACAGTATAATTCACCCCTCCACTTT. It specifies CASSFMGQYNSPLHF.

This clone was seen only a few times. The CDR3 sequence: CASSAGLAGVEQFF. CDR3 nucleotides: TGTGCCAGCAGCGCGGGACTAGCGGGGGTTGAGCAGTTCTTC. This chain connects TRBV9 to TRBJ2-1; 14 nucleotides match TRBD2. The CDR3 totals 14 residues. Germline V CDR1 and CDR2: SGDLS, YYNGEE. The V and J ends lost 3 bases and 9 bases, in that order; junction bases with no gene match: 2. The full variable domain, in which reference TRBV9 and TRBJ2-1 provide the parts outside the CDR3, is DSGVTQTPKHLITATGQRVTLRCSPRSGDLSVYWYQQSLDQGLQFLIQYYNGEERAKGNILERFSAQQFPDLHSELNLSSLELGDSALYFCASSAGLAGVEQFFGPGTRLTVL.

The chain carries TRBV7-6 and TRBJ2-1; 7 bases align to TRBD1. Germline trimming cut 5 bases from V and 2 bases from J; bases unmatched to any gene: 12. Per germline, CDR1 SGHVS and CDR2 FNYEAQ. The CDR3 has 17 amino acids. The CDR3 sequence: CASSHHLRDSPYNEQFF. DNA for the CDR3: TGTGCCAGCAGCCATCACTTAAGGGACAGTCCCTACAATGAGCAGTTCTTC.

This chain links TRBV6-4 with TRBJ2-7; 8 positions agree with TRBD1. V lost 6 bases, J lost 5 bases, and 9 bases stayed unmatched. The CDR3 has 14 amino acids. CDR1 and CDR2 (germline): MRHNA, SNTAGT. CDR3 sequence reads: CASSDRGSVDEQYF. DNA for the CDR3: TGTGCCAGCAGCGACAGGGGATCCGTGGACGAGCAGTACTTC.

The rearrangement links TRBV23-1 to TRBJ2-7; 9 nucleotides align to TRBD1. TRBV23-1 is annotated as an ORF whose role is uncertain. After removal of 6 bases from V and 0 bases from J, the junction contained 6 bases not matched to a gene. The CDR3 has 15 amino acids. The CDR3 nucleotides are TGCGCCAGCAGCACGGGACAGGGCTACTCCTACGAGCAGTACTTC. Its protein is CASSTGQGYSYEQYF.

The chain employs TRBV27 and TRBJ2-7, with D maybe TRBD1 (6 bases). There are 15 residues in the CDR3. Germline CDR1 and CDR2: MNHEY and SMNVEV (reference sequence). Trimming stripped 0 bases from V and 4 bases from J, with 13 bases between. The CDR3 DNA reads TGTGCCAGCAGTTTATCCACAGGGCTGGTTTACGAGCAGTACTTC. It is translated as CASSLSTGLVYEQYF.